This T cell receptor beta chain stems from a study of a mutant IDH1 vaccine in newly diagnosed glioma (dated by TCRdb to the early 2020s). A note on the overall study: Vaccination began 4-6 weeks after radiotherapy alone, or alongside temozolomide cycles in the chemotherapy-containing groups. For exploratory analyses, approximately 25 treated patients had longitudinal TCRB deep sequencing done wherever samples were available. Before enrollment, patients had received standard therapy of radiotherapy alone, temozolomide alone, or radiochemotherapy with temozolomide; most received the combination. Six visits were used for peripheral blood collection: V03 (baseline), V05, V07, V10, V12 and V13. Visit V12 was the week-35 safety follow-up and visit V13 was the week-47 end of study. The approximately 32 treated patients were roughly 62% male and around 40% female, with a mean age of about 43 years.

The germline V gene gives CDR1 as ENHRY and CDR2 as SYGVKD. V gives up 0 bases and J gives up 4 bases, and the segment between their germline ends measures 6 bases. Taken from cysteine to phenylalanine, the CDR3 has 13 residues. Just CDR3 DNA is preserved here, 39 bases in frame from base 1. What the time point label conveys for this sample: week 47, end of study. Every vaccine dose consisted of 300 ug of a 20-mer mutant IDH1 peptide in Montanide, administered subcutaneously together with topical imiquimod. Across visits V03 through V10, patients got a total of eight vaccinations, given in weeks 1, 3, 5, 7, 11, 15, 19 and 23. Donors had newly diagnosed WHO grade 3 or 4 IDH1-mutant astrocytomas with loss of nuclear ATRX. The samples were drawn from NOA16, a multicentre, single-arm, open-label phase I trial in Germany that tested a mutant IDH1 peptide vaccine in humans for the first time. Genomic DNA for TCRB sequencing was extracted from EDTA blood using the DNeasy Blood and Tissue Kit.

The table lists this clone with a few counts. Its specific antigen is unknown. Per-base quality was not reported, and no clone a single base away is much larger than it. The library relied on the immunoSEQ multiplex PCR assay. The hsTCRB Kit was used according to the manufacturer's protocol to amplify rearranged TCR beta chain sequences. Sequencing of TCRB libraries was carried out on an Illumina MiSeq. The paper's processing steps were these. The proprietary platform of the kit vendor was used for demultiplexing, trimming and gene mapping. TCRdb obtained this table from immuneACCESS and retained in-frame rearrangements with V and J assigned. These tables miss some clones; where compared with another copy, unresolved V genes account for less than half of the shortfall, and the remainder is unexplained. Clonal size and the V and J genes are those of that table, whereas D and trimming came from the DNA. The sample includes around 50,000 clones, with 65% observed a single time. The ten biggest clones cover about 5% of the sample.

On the study overall, not on this receptor specifically: According to the authors, sample limitations meant that analyses of patient blood samples could not be reproduced. Availability determined which PBMC samples were chosen for TCRB deep sequencing. Across multiple MHC alleles, vaccine-induced immune responses were seen in 93.3% of patients. No apparent relationship was observed between pseudoprogression and alterations in the top peripheral T cell clonotypes detected by TCRB sequencing.

The sequence derives from a middle-aged man with glioma. Some clones in this sample may be carry-over from other donors' samples. The rearranged segments are TRBV10-3 and TRBJ1-1; the D gene remains uncertain. This specimen consisted of peripheral blood mononuclear cells (PBMCs), obtained from a glioma patient whose treatment included an IDH1 peptide vaccine. This receptor has the CDR3 CAISESDTTEAFF. Here is the DNA: TGTGCCATCAGTGAGTCCGACACCACTGAAGCTTTCTTT.